A selection of T cell receptor beta chains follows, all from one sample in a study of technical replicates of blood from several donors. TCRdb's table, derived via immunoSEQ multiplex PCR, lists solely in-frame clones and lacks some. The repertoire holds 75,000 to 100,000 clones, about 94% seen once, with 0.2% to 0.3% in the top ten. The sample taken for sequencing was T cells isolated from PBMCs. These receptors were obtained from a human donor in good health. The CDR3 runs from the conserved cysteine through the conserved F or W. D genes are given only for firm matches. Clone size, where shown, is once, few, many, or a class for clones that have expanded.

.	.	TRBV6-1	TRBJ1-6	CASSNKGAGYSPLHF	TGTGCCAGCAGTAATAAAGGGGCAGGGTATTCACCCCTCCACTTT
TRBD1	.	TRBV28	TRBJ1-5	CASSYRRLGTGNGRNQPQHF	TGTGCCAGCAGTTACCGACGTCTCGGGACAGGGAATGGGCGGAATCAGCCCCAGCATTTT
TRBD2	.	TRBV27	TRBJ2-2	CASSEGVLAGDSNTGELFF	TGTGCCAGCAGTGAAGGAGTCCTAGCGGGAGATAGTAACACCGGGGAGCTGTTTTTT
TRBD2	.	TRBV9	TRBJ2-7	CASSLTGSGGYGEQYF	TGTGCCAGCAGCCTAACAGGTAGCGGGGGATATGGGGAGCAGTACTTC
TRBD1	.	TRBV6-4	TRBJ1-1	CASRGQENTEAFF	TGTGCCAGCAGAGGACAGGAGAACACTGAAGCTTTCTTT
.	.	TRBV29-1	TRBJ2-7	CSVDAGTYEQYF	TGCAGCGTTGATGCAGGGACCTACGAGCAGTACTTC
TRBD1	.	TRBV7-9	TRBJ1-2	CASSLAARDRVNYGYTF	TGTGCCAGCAGCTTAGCGGCCCGGGACAGGGTTAACTATGGCTACACCTTC
TRBD1	.	TRBV4-1	TRBJ2-2	CASSLPKTGSGELFF	TGCGCCAGCAGCCTCCCTAAGACAGGGTCCGGGGAGCTGTTTTTT
.	once	TRBV19	TRBJ2-7	CATTKGDYEQYF	TGTGCCACAACCAAGGGGGACTACGAGCAGTACTTC
.	.	TRBV7-8	TRBJ1-5	CASSATGWRNQPQHF	TGTGCCAGCAGCGCGACAGGTTGGCGCAATCAGCCCCAGCATTTT
.	once	TRBV9	TRBJ2-7	CASSVGLERDEQYF	TGTGCCAGCAGCGTAGGTCTAGAGAGGGACGAGCAGTACTTC
.	.	TRBV5-8	TRBJ2-2	CASSLQHTGELFF	TGTGCCAGCAGCTTACAACACACCGGGGAGCTGTTTTTT
TRBD1	.	TRBV25-1	TRBJ1-1	CASIDRVNTEAFF	TGTGCCAGCATCGACAGGGTGAACACTGAAGCTTTCTTT
.	.	TRBV5-4	TRBJ2-5	CAISLIAIKTQYF	TGTGCCATCTCTTTAATAGCGATAAAGACCCAGTACTTC
.	.	TRBV7-9	TRBJ2-6	CASSFGGANVLTF	TGTGCCAGCAGCTTCGGTGGGGCCAACGTCCTGACTTTC
TRBD1	.	TRBV5-4	TRBJ1-2	CASSSTGTGTGYTF	TGTGCCAGCAGCTCCACCGGGACAGGGACTGGCTACACCTTC
.	.	TRBV6-1	TRBJ2-2	CASSEQGTGELFF	TGTGCCAGCAGTGAACAGGGAACCGGGGAGCTGTTTTTT
TRBD1	once	TRBV2	TRBJ1-2	CASSKGTEDYGYTF	TGTGCCAGCAGTAAGGGGACAGAGGACTATGGCTACACCTTC
TRBD1	.	TRBV7-2	TRBJ1-2	CASSFGLGGGYGYTF	TGTGCCAGCAGCTTCGGTTTAGGGGGCGGCTATGGCTACACCTTC
.	.	TRBV6-1	TRBJ2-1	CASSAEGYNEQFF	TGTGCCAGCAGTGCGGAGGGTTACAATGAGCAGTTCTTC
TRBD1	.	TRBV9	TRBJ2-5	CASSSDRGKETQYF	TGTGCCAGCAGCTCTGACAGGGGGAAGGAGACCCAGTACTTC
TRBD1	once	TRBV7-2	TRBJ1-5	CASSPLYDRGLGQPQHF	TGTGCCAGCAGCCCCCTATATGACAGGGGTTTGGGTCAGCCCCAGCATTTT
.	.	TRBV2	TRBJ2-2	CASSDRALNTGELFF	TGTGCCAGCAGTGACAGGGCATTGAACACCGGGGAGCTGTTTTTT
.	.	TRBV2	TRBJ2-2	CASSDDFPNTGELFF	TGTGCCAGCAGTGACGACTTCCCGAACACCGGGGAGCTGTTTTTT
.	.	TRBV6-1	TRBJ1-5	CASSEVRDSNQPQHF	TGTGCCAGCAGTGAAGTCAGGGATAGCAATCAGCCCCAGCATTTT
TRBD2	.	TRBV28	TRBJ2-7	CASRSGTSSYEQYF	TGTGCCAGCAGGTCCGGGACTAGCAGCTACGAGCAGTACTTC
.	.	TRBV5-1	TRBJ2-1	CASSITGRGPNEQFF	TGCGCCAGCAGCATTACAGGGCGCGGGCCTAATGAGCAGTTCTTC
.	.	TRBV7-2	TRBJ1-3	CASSSSAAGNTIYF	TGTGCCAGCAGCTCTTCCGCAGCTGGAAACACCATATATTTT
TRBD1	.	TRBV7-3	TRBJ2-1	CASSPRGQENEQFF	TGTGCCAGCAGCCCCAGGGGACAGGAGAATGAGCAGTTCTTC
.	.	TRBV6-5	TRBJ1-3	CASSYRGNLGNTIYF	TGTGCCAGCAGTTACCGGGGGAATCTTGGAAACACCATATATTTT
.	.	TRBV25-1	TRBJ2-2	CASRAGVGGELFF	TGTGCCAGCAGAGCAGGGGTTGGTGGGGAGCTGTTTTTT
.	.	TRBV7-9	TRBJ2-1	CASSLGQGPLGNEQFF	TGTGCCAGCAGCCTGGGCCAGGGTCCGTTGGGCAATGAGCAGTTCTTC
TRBD2	.	TRBV7-9	TRBJ2-5	CASSLNLAGTLVGETQYF	TGTGCCAGCAGCTTAAACCTAGCGGGGACTCTAGTCGGAGAGACCCAGTACTTC
.	.	TRBV5-4	TRBJ2-7	CASSPRVGQGINYEQYF	TGTGCCAGCAGCCCGAGGGTGGGCCAGGGGATAAACTACGAGCAGTACTTC
.	.	TRBV28	TRBJ2-7	CASSLVGGAYEQYF	TGTGCCAGCAGTTTGGTAGGCGGAGCTTACGAGCAGTACTTC
TRBD2	.	TRBV4-1	TRBJ2-3	CASSPGLAGYYYHTDTQYF	TGCGCCAGCAGCCCTGGCCTAGCGGGATACTACTACCACACAGATACGCAGTATTTT
.	many	TRBV19	TRBJ2-2	CASRWGQNTGELFF	TGTGCCAGTAGATGGGGACAGAACACCGGGGAGCTGTTTTTT
.	.	TRBV5-1	TRBJ2-2	CASSLSRVDSANTGELFF	TGCGCCAGCAGCTTGTCCAGGGTGGATTCCGCGAACACCGGGGAGCTGTTTTTT
TRBD1	once	TRBV6-1	TRBJ2-5	CASSAPEGTGELGQYF	TGTGCCAGCAGTGCACCGGAGGGGACAGGAGAATTGGGCCAGTACTTC
.	.	TRBV6-5	TRBJ1-1	CASSYKSGVVEAFF	TGTGCCAGCAGTTACAAGTCAGGGGTTGTGGAAGCTTTCTTT
TRBD1	once	TRBV28	TRBJ2-7	CASGRGTGGFYEQYF	TGTGCCAGCGGACGAGGGACAGGCGGATTCTACGAGCAGTACTTC
.	once	TRBV11-2	TRBJ2-1	CASSLFSIQSYNEQFF	TGTGCCAGCAGCTTATTCAGTATCCAATCCTACAATGAGCAGTTCTTC
.	.	TRBV27	TRBJ2-7	CASNLMSGGYEQYF	TGTGCCAGCAATTTAATGAGCGGAGGCTACGAGCAGTACTTC
.	.	TRBV5-1	TRBJ2-5	CASSLEGSGKETQYF	TGCGCCAGCAGCTTGGAAGGTAGCGGAAAAGAGACCCAGTACTTC
.	.	TRBV6-1	TRBJ1-1	CASVSGFTGNTEAFF	TGTGCCAGTGTATCCGGATTCACGGGGAACACTGAAGCTTTCTTT
TRBD1	.	TRBV5-1	TRBJ2-7	CASAPGQSYEQYF	TGCGCCAGCGCTCCGGGACAGAGCTACGAGCAGTACTTC
.	.	TRBV10-1	TRBJ2-1	CASSRAVANEQFF	TGCGCCAGCAGTAGAGCCGTCGCGAATGAGCAGTTCTTC
.	.	TRBV7-9	TRBJ2-3	CASSLVEGSTDTQYF	TGTGCCAGCAGCTTAGTAGAGGGTAGCACAGATACGCAGTATTTT
.	.	TRBV14	TRBJ1-1	CASSHEAGGPTEAFF	TGTGCCAGCAGCCATGAAGCGGGGGGGCCCACTGAAGCTTTCTTT
TRBD2	.	TRBV15	TRBJ2-3	CATTELTSGNTDTQYF	TGTGCCACCACCGAGTTGACTAGCGGGAACACAGATACGCAGTATTTT
TRBD2	.	TRBV29-1	TRBJ2-5	CSVEIRQTSGKETQYF	TGCAGCGTTGAAATCCGACAGACTAGCGGGAAGGAGACCCAGTACTTC
.	.	TRBV9	TRBJ2-3	CASSEQGDQQNTQYF	TGTGCCAGCAGCGAGCAGGGTGATCAGCAGAATACGCAGTATTTT
.	.	TRBV21-1	TRBJ2-5	CASSKGTKETQYF	TGTGCCAGCAGCAAAGGAACAAAAGAGACCCAGTACTTC
.	.	TRBV5-1	TRBJ2-7	CASRDDRSPYEQYF	TGCGCCAGCAGGGACGACAGGAGCCCCTACGAGCAGTACTTC